This T cell receptor (beta chain) was sequenced in a study of B cell selection in AIRE deficiency. Regarding the study as a whole: Roughly 31% of healthy-donor shared Treg TCRbeta sequences appeared in patient Tconv cells.

Sorting defined conventional CD4 T cells as CD4+CD127+. V dropped 6 bases and J dropped 2 bases, with 16 bases sitting between them. Germline CDR1 and CDR2: MNHNS and SASEGT. This CDR3 comprises 15 residues. TCRdb's table, derived via immunoSEQ multiplex PCR, lists solely in-frame clones and lacks some. The table shows 20,000 to 30,000 clones, with around 97% occurring only once. Points on this clone: The antigen remains undetermined.

Specimen: conventional CD4+ T cells sorted from PBMCs. This sequence was found in a human donor with AIRE deficiency. The chain has TRBV6-1 and TRBJ2-5, with D possibly matching TRBD1 (5 bases). CDR3 in amino acids: CASSISRGTQETQYF. In nucleotides, the CDR3 is TGTGCCAGCAGCATTAGTAGGGGTACTCAAGAGACCCAGTACTTC.